This T cell receptor beta chain was captured by sequencing in a study of identical twins. Study findings and constraints: Instead of following the same donors, the conclusions were based on cross-sectional statistical analysis. Clonotypes of the beta chain that were abundant in cord blood carried fewer insertions (memory repertoires showed none).

As for this clonotype: Its target is unknown.

TCRdb processed the 5' RACE reads anew with MiXCR; each CDR3 protein has one entry. The sample carries around 550,000 distinct CDR3 sequences, roughly 15% recorded once. This CDR3 has 15 residues. Per germline, CDR1 LGHDT and CDR2 YNNKEL (reference sequence). Trimming took 1 base from V and 4 from J; bases not matched to a gene: 4. A further study also used this sample, focusing on yellow fever vaccine responses in identical twins. That report notes: Each twin's T cell response to the vaccine was reported to look partly convergent and partly personalized.

The V gene is TRBV3-1, the J gene TRBJ2-7; 10 bases fit TRBD2. The sequencing input was CD4+ T cells sorted from blood. The sequence came from a woman younger than 35 in good health. CDR3 in amino acids: CASSQGPLAGYEQYF. CDR3 coding DNA: TGTGCCAGCAGCCAAGGCCCACTAGCGGGATACGAGCAGTACTTC.